Listed here is a single T cell receptor beta chain. Its antigen is not identified. V lost 5 bases and J 0 bases, leaving 14 bases between the germline ends. The V gene's germline CDR1 is DFQATT and CDR2 SNEGSKA (reference sequence). The CDR3 covers 14 residues. This entry comes from a study of blood T cells in healthy people across ages. All donors came from Russia, were Caucasian and healthy, and spanned ages about 6 to 100. Combining a sample-barcoded 5' primer with a J-beta primer mix, a second PCR ran for 7 to 11 cycles. TCRdb independently ran MiXCR on the 5' RACE reads; one entry per CDR3 protein. The repertoire holds 1.8 million or so distinct CDR3 sequences, with about 39% as singletons. Overall study findings and caveats: When set beside aged donors, long-lived donors presented more naive CD4+ cells and higher diversity. TCR beta diversity, measured per million T cells, fell in a roughly linear way with age. PBMCs that were unsorted prevented a conclusive naive versus antigen-experienced comparison.

Material for sequencing was blood. The chain links TRBV20-1 to TRBJ2-7; D uncertain. The sequence came from a human donor in good health. This CDR3 is CSAPIPPYSYEQYF. The DNA of the CDR3 is TGCAGTGCTCCCATTCCCCCGTACTCCTACGAGCAGTACTTC.